This TCR beta chain stems from a study of blood T cells in healthy people across ages. Sample-barcoded 5' priming and a J-beta primer mix drove a second PCR of roughly 7 to 11 cycles. TCRdb re-called the 5' RACE reads with MiXCR, one entry per CDR3 protein. Among over 1,500,000 distinct CDR3 sequences listed, around half were seen once. This TCR came from a woman in her thirties or forties in good health. The sequencing input was blood.

The CDR3 DNA sequence: TGTGCCAGCAGTTACAACAGCATTATCCCCTACGAGCAGTACTTC. The encoded protein is CASSYNSIIPYEQYF. The genes are TRBV6-2 or TRBV6-3 and TRBJ2-7, with D uncertain. This CDR3 region has 15 residues. Germline V gives CDR1 MNHEY, CDR2 SVGEGT. V was cut by 2 bases and J by 2 bases, with 13 bases left in between.